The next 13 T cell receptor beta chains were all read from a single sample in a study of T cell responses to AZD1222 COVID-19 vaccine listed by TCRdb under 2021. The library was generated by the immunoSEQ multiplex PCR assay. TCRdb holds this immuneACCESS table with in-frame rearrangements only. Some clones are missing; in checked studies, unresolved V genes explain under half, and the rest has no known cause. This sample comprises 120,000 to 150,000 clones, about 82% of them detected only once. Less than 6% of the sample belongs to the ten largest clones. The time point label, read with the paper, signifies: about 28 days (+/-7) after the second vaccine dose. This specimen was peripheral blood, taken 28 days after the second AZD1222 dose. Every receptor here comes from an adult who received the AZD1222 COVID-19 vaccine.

The CDR3 DNA follows: TGTGCCAGCAAACCCGGGACAGGGGATGGCTACACCTTC. Residues: CASKPGTGDGYTF. The chain employs TRBV28 and TRBJ1-2, with 10 bases that match TRBD1. Per the germline V gene, CDR1 is MDHEN and CDR2 is SYDVKM. V shed 7 bases, J shed 6 bases, and the junction held 5 bases outside the gene matches. This CDR3 spans 13 amino acids.

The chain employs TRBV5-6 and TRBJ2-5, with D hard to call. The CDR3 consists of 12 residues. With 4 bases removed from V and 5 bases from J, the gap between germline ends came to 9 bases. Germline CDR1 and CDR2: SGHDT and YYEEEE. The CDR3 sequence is CASSPGGETQYF. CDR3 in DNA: TGTGCCAGCAGCCCAGGTGGTGAGACCCAGTACTTC. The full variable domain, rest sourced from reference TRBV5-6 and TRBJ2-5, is DAGVTQSPTHLIKTRGQQVTLRCSPKSGHDTVSWYQQALGQGPQFIFQYYEEEERQRGNFPDRFSGHQFPNYSSELNVNALLLGDSALYLCASSPGGETQYFGPGTRLLVL.

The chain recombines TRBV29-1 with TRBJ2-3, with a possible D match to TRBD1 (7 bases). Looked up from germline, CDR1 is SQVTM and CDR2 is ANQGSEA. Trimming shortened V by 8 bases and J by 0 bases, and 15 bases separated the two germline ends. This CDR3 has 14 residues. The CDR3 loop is CSIATGTSTDTQYF. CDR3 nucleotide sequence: TGCAGCATAGCGACAGGGACTAGCACAGATACGCAGTATTTT.

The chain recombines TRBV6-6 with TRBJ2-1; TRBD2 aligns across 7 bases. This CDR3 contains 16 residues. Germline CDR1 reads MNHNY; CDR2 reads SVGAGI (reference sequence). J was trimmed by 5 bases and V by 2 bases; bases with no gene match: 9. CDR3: CASSYPAGALDNEQFF. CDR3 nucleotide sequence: TGTGCCAGCAGTTACCCTGCGGGAGCTTTGGACAATGAGCAGTTCTTC.

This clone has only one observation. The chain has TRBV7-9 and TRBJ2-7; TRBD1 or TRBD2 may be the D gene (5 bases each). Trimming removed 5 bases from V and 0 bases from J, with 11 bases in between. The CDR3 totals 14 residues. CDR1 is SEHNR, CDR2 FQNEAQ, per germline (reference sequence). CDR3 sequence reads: CASSPGRSSYEQYF. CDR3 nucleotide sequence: TGTGCCAGCAGCCCGGGACGGAGCTCCTACGAGCAGTACTTC.

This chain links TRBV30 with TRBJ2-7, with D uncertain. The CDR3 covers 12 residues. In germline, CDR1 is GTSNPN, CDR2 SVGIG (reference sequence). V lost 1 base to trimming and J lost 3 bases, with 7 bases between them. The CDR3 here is CAWSGQRYEQYF. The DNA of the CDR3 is TGTGCCTGGAGTGGGCAGCGCTACGAGCAGTACTTC.

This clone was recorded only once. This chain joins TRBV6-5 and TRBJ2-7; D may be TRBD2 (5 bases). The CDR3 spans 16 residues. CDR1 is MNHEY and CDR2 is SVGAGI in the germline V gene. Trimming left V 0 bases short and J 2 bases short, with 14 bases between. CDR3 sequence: CASSYSASAVPYEQYF. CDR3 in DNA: TGTGCCAGCAGTTACTCGGCGTCAGCGGTGCCCTACGAGCAGTACTTC.

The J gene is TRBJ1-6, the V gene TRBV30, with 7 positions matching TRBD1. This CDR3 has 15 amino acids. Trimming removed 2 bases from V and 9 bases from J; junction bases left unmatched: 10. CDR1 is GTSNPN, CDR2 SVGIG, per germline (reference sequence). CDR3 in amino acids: CAWSLDRADVSPLHF. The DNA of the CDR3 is TGTGCCTGGAGTCTAGACAGGGCCGACGTTTCACCCCTCCACTTT.

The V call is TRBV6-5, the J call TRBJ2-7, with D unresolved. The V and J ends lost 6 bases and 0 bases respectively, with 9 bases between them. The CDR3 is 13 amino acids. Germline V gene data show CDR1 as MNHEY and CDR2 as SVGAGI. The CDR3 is CASSSTGSYEQYF. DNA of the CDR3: TGTGCCAGCAGCTCCACGGGCTCCTACGAGCAGTACTTC.

Here the CDR3 DNA reads TGTGCCAGCAGTCTAGGGACAGGGGGGAACACCATATATTTT. This encodes CASSLGTGGNTIYF. The chain is built from TRBV6-5 and TRBJ1-3; 11 nucleotides line up with TRBD1. Trimming removed 5 bases from V and 7 bases from J; junction bases left unmatched: 4. Per the germline V gene, CDR1 is MNHEY and CDR2 is SVGAGI. The CDR3 runs to 14 residues.

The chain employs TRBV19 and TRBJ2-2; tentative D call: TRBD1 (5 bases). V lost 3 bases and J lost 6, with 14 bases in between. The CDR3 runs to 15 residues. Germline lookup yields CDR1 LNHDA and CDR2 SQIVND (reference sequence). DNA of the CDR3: TGTGCCAGTAGTATGACTCGCCAGGGTCCCGGGGAGCTGTTTTTT. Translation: CASSMTRQGPGELFF.

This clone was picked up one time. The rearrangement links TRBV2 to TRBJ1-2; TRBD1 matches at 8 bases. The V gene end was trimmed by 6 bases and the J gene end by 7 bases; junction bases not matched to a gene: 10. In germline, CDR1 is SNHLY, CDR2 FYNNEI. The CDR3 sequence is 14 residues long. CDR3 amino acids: CASRIETGEGGYTF. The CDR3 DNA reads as TGTGCCAGCAGAATTGAGACAGGGGAGGGTGGCTACACCTTC.

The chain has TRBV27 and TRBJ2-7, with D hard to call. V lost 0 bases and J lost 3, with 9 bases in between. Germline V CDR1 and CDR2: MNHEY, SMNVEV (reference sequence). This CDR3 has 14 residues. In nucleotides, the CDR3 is TGTGCCAGCAGTTTATCGACGGGTCTCTACGAGCAGTACTTC. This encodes CASSLSTGLYEQYF.